This T cell receptor beta chain was found in a study of blood T cell repertoires in COVID-19. The table lists this clone with a few counts. Trimming left V 3 bases short and J 1 base short, with 6 bases between. Looked up from germline, CDR1 is SGHTA and CDR2 is FQGNSA. The CDR3 totals 14 residues. Repertoires were generated with immunoSEQ multiplex PCR, while TCRdb's copy carries only in-frame clones and drops some. The sample records about 58,000 clones, approximately 77% being singletons. This TCR was sampled from a human donor in a cohort sampled during active COVID-19. The chain carries TRBV7-2 and TRBJ2-2; D gene unclear. Sequencing was performed on peripheral blood. In DNA, the CDR3 is TGTGCCAGCAGCTTCGGCGGGAACACCGGGGAGCTGTTTTTT. It specifies CASSFGGNTGELFF.